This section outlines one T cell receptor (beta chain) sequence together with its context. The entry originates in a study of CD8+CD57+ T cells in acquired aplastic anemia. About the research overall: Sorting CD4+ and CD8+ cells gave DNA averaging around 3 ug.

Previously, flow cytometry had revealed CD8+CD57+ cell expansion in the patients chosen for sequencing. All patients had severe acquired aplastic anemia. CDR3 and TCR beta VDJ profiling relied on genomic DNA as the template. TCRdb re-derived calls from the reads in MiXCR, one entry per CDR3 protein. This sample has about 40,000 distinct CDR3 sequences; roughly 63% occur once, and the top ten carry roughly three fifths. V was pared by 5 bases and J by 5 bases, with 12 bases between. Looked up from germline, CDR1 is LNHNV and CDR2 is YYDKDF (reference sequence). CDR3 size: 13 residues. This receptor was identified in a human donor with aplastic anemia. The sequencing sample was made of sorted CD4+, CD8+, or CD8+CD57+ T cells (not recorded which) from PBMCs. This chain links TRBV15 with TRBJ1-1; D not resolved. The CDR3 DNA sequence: TGTGCCACCAGCGACTCGGACGGGACTGAAGCTTTCTTT. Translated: CATSDSDGTEAFF.